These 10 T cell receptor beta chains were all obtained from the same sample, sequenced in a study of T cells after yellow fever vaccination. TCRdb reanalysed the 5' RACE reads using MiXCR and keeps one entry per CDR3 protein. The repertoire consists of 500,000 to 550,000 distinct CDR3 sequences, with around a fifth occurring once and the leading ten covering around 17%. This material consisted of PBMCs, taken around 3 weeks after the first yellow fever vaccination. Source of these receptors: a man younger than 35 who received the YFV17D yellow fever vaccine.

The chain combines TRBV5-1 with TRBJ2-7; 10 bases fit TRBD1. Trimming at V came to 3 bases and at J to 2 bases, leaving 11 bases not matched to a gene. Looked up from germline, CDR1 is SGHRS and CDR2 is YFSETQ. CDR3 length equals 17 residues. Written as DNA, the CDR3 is TGCGCCAGCAGCTACTGCCAGGACAGGGGGATCACCTACGAGCAGTACGTC. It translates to CASSYCQDRGITYEQYV.

The chain's CDR3 is CASSLVSGGRTKNIQYF. Written as DNA, the CDR3 is TGTGCCAGCAGCTTAGTCTCGGGGGGGCGGACCAAAAACATTCAGTACTTC. The chain combines TRBV7-2 with TRBJ2-4; 8 bases match TRBD2. Germline CDR1 reads SGHTA; CDR2 reads FQGNSA. Losses at the gene ends were 1 base for V and 2 bases for J; bases not matched to a gene: 7. The CDR3 loop spans 17 amino acids.

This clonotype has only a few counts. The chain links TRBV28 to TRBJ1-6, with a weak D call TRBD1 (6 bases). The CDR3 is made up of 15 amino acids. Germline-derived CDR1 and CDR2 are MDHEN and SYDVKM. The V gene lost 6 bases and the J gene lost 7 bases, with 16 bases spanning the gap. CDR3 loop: CASSVYTGMNSPLHF. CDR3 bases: TGTGCCAGCAGCGTTTATACAGGGATGAATTCACCCCTCCACTTT.

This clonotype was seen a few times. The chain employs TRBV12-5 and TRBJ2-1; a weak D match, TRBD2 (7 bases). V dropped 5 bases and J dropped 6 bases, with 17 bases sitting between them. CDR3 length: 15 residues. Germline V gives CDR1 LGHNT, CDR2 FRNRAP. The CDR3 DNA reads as TGTGCTAGTGGTACCACAGGGAGGGTAACCAATGAGCAGTTCTTC. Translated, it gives CASGTTGRVTNEQFF.

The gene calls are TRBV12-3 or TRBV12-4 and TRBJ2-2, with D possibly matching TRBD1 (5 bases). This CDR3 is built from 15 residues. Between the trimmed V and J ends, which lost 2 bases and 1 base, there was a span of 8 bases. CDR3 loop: CASSLTTGNTGELFF. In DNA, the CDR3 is TGTGCCAGCAGTTTAACAACAGGGAACACCGGGGAGCTGTTTTTT.

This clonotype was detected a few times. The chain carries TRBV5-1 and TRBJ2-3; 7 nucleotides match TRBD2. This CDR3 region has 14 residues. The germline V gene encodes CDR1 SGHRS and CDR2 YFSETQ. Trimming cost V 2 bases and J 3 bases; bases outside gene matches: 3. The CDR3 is CASSLRLATDTQYF. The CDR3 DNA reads TGCGCCAGCAGCTTAAGACTAGCTACAGATACGCAGTATTTT.

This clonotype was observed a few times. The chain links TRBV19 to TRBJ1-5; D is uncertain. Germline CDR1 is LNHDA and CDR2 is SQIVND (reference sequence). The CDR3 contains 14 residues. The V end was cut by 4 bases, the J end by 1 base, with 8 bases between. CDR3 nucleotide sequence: TGTGCCAGTAGTAAAGAGGGAAGCAATCAGCCCCAGCATTTT. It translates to CASSKEGSNQPQHF. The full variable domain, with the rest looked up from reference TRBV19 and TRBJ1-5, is DGGITQSPKYLFRKEGQNVTLSCEQNLNHDAMYWYRQDPGQGLRLIYYSQIVNDFQKGDIAEGYSVSREKKESFPLTVTSAQKNPTAFYLCASSKEGSNQPQHFGDGTRLSIL.

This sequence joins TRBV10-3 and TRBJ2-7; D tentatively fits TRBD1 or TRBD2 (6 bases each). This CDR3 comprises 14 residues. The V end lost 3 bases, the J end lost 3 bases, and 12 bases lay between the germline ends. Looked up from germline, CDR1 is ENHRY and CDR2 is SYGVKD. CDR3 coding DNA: TGTGCCATCAGTGACACGGGGGCCATCTACGAGCAGTACTTC. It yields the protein CAISDTGAIYEQYF.

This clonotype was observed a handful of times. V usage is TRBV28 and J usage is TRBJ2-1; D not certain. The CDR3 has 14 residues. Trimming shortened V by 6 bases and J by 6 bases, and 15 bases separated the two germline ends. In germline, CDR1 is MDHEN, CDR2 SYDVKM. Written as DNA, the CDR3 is TGTGCCAGCAGCCTGCGTGAGGCCCCCAATGAGCAGTTCTTC. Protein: CASSLREAPNEQFF.

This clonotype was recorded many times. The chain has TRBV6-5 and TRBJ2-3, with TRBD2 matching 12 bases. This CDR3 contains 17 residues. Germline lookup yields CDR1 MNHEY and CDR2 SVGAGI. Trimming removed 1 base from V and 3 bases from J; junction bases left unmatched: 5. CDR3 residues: CASSYFRTSGVTDTQYF. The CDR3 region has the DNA TGTGCCAGCAGTTACTTTCGGACTAGCGGGGTGACAGATACGCAGTATTTT.